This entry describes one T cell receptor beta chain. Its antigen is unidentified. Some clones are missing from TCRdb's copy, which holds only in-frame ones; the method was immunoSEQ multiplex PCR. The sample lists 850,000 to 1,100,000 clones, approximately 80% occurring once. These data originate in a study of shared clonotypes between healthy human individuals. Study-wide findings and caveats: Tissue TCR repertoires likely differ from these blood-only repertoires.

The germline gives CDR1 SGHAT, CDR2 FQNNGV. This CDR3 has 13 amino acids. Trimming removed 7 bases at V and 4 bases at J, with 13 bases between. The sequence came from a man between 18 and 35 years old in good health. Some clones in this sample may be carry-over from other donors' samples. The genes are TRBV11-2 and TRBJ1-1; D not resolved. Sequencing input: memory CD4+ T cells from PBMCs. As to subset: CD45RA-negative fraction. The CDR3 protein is CASTPLASTEAFF. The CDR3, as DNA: TGTGCCAGCACCCCGCTGGCATCCACTGAAGCTTTCTTT.